Only a few counts were recorded for the clone carrying this TCR beta chain. This CDR3 spans 12 amino acids. Trimming shortened V by 1 base and J by 10 bases, and 8 bases separated the two germline ends. CDR1 is MDHEN, CDR2 SYDVKM, per germline. Profiling relied on immunoSEQ multiplex PCR, and the TCRdb table lists in-frame clones only, not all of them. The sample holds tens of thousands of clones; 65% to 90% are singletons and the top ten take roughly 43%. This entry comes from a study of blood T cell repertoires in COVID-19. Study background: Specimens from acute and convalescent COVID-19 originated in the United States, Italy and Spain.

The specimen was peripheral blood. This rearrangement joins TRBV28 to TRBJ1-3, with D maybe TRBD1 (5 bases). The clonotype originates from a man older than 75 with acute or convalescent COVID-19. The CDR3 region has the DNA TGTGCCAGCAGTTTATCACGGGGGACCATATATTTT. Protein product: CASSLSRGTIYF.